These 23 T cell receptor beta chains were sequenced from one sample in a study of blood T cells in healthy people across ages. A second PCR of 7 to 11 cycles used a sample-barcoded 5' primer and a J-beta primer mix. Via MiXCR, TCRdb re-called the 5' RACE reads, giving one row per CDR3 protein. This table has over 1,500,000 distinct CDR3 sequences, roughly two fifths appearing once. The specimen was blood. All receptors derive from a human donor in good health.

This clonotype has more than one count but fewer than ten. This chain links TRBV20-1 with TRBJ2-3, with a tentative D call TRBD2 (5 bases). Trimming took off 4 bases at V and 1 base at J, with 15 bases between the two ends. Germline values: CDR1 DFQATT, CDR2 SNEGSKA (reference sequence). The CDR3 is 15 residues long. The CDR3 coding sequence is TGCAGTGCTACCGGACTTCCCGTAGGCACAGATACGCAGTATTTT. Translating gives CSATGLPVGTDTQYF.

This CDR3 reads CASSYSFGGGLNTEAFF. CDR3 bases: TGTGCCAGCAGTTACTCGTTTGGTGGGGGGCTGAACACTGAAGCTTTCTTT. The genes are TRBV6-5 and TRBJ1-1; D is possibly TRBD1 (6 bases). The length of the CDR3 is 17 residues. Germline V lookup: CDR1 MNHEY, CDR2 SVGAGI. V shed 0 bases and J shed 0 bases, with 14 bases lying between them.

V is TRBV7-2 and J is TRBJ2-1, with 11 bases identical to TRBD1. CDR3 length equals 16 residues. V gave up 5 bases and J gave up 6 bases; unmatched junction bases: 9. Germline V gene data show CDR1 as SGHTA and CDR2 as FQGNSA. The CDR3: CASSQTGTGGFNEQFF. The DNA for the CDR3 is TGTGCCAGCAGCCAAACCGGGACAGGGGGGTTCAATGAGCAGTTCTTC.

With regard to this clonotype: A junction boundary mismatches the germline segment, possibly from a read error. This sequence joins TRBV10-3 and TRBJ2-5; D may be TRBD1 (6 bases). This CDR3 region has 14 residues. Germline CDR1 is ENHRY and CDR2 is SYGVKD. The CDR3 region has the DNA TGTGCCGTCAGTGAGATCAGGGGTCAAGAGACCCAGTACTTC. It yields the protein CAVSEIRGQETQYF.

As for this clonotype: Its ends do not fully match the called genes, so a read error is possible. The genes are TRBV9 and TRBJ2-1; tentatively, D is TRBD1 (5 bases). There are 13 residues in the CDR3. Germline lookup yields CDR1 SGDLS and CDR2 YYNGEE. CDR3 nucleotides: TGTGCCGGCAGCGTTGGAGACAGCAATGAGCAGTTCTTC. It codes for CAGSVGDSNEQFF.

This clonotype came up a few times. V is TRBV7-9 and J is TRBJ2-1; unclear D gene. V lost 2 bases, J lost 4 bases, and 12 bases lay in between. CDR1 and CDR2 from the germline V gene are SEHNR and FQNEAQ (reference sequence). This CDR3 has 15 residues. CDR3 region: CASSLRLTSYNEQFF. CDR3 DNA sequence: TGTGCCAGCAGCTTAAGGTTGACCTCTTACAATGAGCAGTTCTTC.

The chain recombines TRBV29-1 with TRBJ2-5, with D possibly being TRBD2 (5 bases). Trimming removed 4 bases at V and 2 bases at J, with 20 bases between. The germline V gene encodes CDR1 SQVTM and CDR2 ANQGSEA. This CDR3 comprises 16 residues. The CDR3 region is CSVVGGLWGRQETQYF. In DNA form, the CDR3 reads TGCAGCGTTGTCGGTGGACTTTGGGGTCGGCAAGAGACCCAGTACTTC.

The chain has TRBV11-2 and TRBJ1-5; D is ambiguous. Germline CDR1 is SGHAT and CDR2 is FQNNGV. The CDR3 loop spans 14 amino acids. The germline V and J ends were trimmed by 2 bases and 3 bases, with 8 bases remaining between them. In nucleotides, the CDR3 is TGTGCCAGCAGCTTATCAGCGTACAATCAGCCCCAGCATTTT. Residues: CASSLSAYNQPQHF.

The CDR3 DNA reads TGTGCCAGCAGTGACTCCGGGACAGGGCCCACAGATACGCAGTATTTT. Amino acids: CASSDSGTGPTDTQYF. The genes are TRBV25-1 and TRBJ2-3; 9 positions agree with TRBD1. V lost 3 bases to trimming and J lost 2 bases; unmatched junction nucleotides: 6. The CDR3 spans 16 residues. Germline-derived CDR1 and CDR2 are MGHDK and SYGVNS.

This chain connects TRBV7-2 to TRBJ2-1, with unresolved D. CDR3 size: 14 residues. The germline V gene has CDR1 SGHTA and CDR2 FQGNSA. With 0 bases removed from V and 7 bases from J, the gap between germline ends came to 10 bases. The chain's CDR3 is CASSLARAPNEQFF. The CDR3 region has the DNA TGTGCCAGCAGCTTAGCGCGTGCACCGAATGAGCAGTTCTTC.

CDR3 residues: CASSPEPYNTGELFF. The CDR3 region has the DNA TGCGCCAGCAGCCCAGAACCTTATAACACCGGGGAGCTGTTTTTT. The V call is TRBV4-1, the J call TRBJ2-2; D is uncertain. CDR3 length equals 15 residues. The V end was cut by 4 bases, the J end by 2 bases, with 11 bases between. Germline CDR1 is MGHRA and CDR2 is YSYEKL.

This clonotype was recorded only once. A junction boundary mismatches the germline segment, possibly from a read error. The chain carries TRBV2 and TRBJ1-6; 8 bases fit TRBD1. Looked up from germline, CDR1 is SNHLY and CDR2 is FYNNEI. This CDR3 is built from 14 residues. In nucleotides, the CDR3 is TGTGCCAGCAGGGCCGACAGGGGAAATTCACCTCTCCACTTT. Protein: CASRADRGNSPLHF.

The chain couples TRBV29-1 to TRBJ1-1; D unclear. Deletions cut 5 bases from V and 1 base from J, with 5 bases between. The CDR3 extends over 11 amino acids. Germline-derived CDR1 and CDR2 are SQVTM and ANQGSEA. The CDR3 bases are TGCAGCGTTATCCCGAACACTGAAGCTTTCTTT. Its protein is CSVIPNTEAFF.

The J gene is TRBJ1-5, the V gene TRBV5-8, with 7 bases fitting TRBD1. V lost 4 bases to trimming and J lost 9 bases; unmatched junction nucleotides: 4. This CDR3 contains 12 residues. The germline gives CDR1 SGHTS, CDR2 YDEGEE. The CDR3, as DNA: TGTGCCAGCAGCCCGGACAGGTTGCCCCAGCATTTT. It specifies CASSPDRLPQHF.

The sample holds many counts of this clonotype. CDR3 sequence: CASGDPGQGLFEQYF. The CDR3 DNA reads TGTGCTAGTGGCGATCCGGGACAGGGGTTGTTCGAGCAGTACTTC. The chain has TRBV12-5 and TRBJ2-4; 10 positions match TRBD1. The end of the DNA is better explained by TRBJ2-7, so the J call may be wrong. There are 15 residues in the CDR3. CDR1 is LGHNT and CDR2 is FRNRAP in the germline V gene.

The chain has TRBV14 and TRBJ1-5; a weak D match, TRBD1 (5 bases). CDR3 size: 22 residues. V was clipped by 1 base and J by 0 bases, with 28 bases between them. Per germline, CDR1 SGHDN and CDR2 FVKESK. CDR3 sequence reads: CASSQVLEGPHQNLNSNQPQHF. The CDR3 nucleotides read TGTGCCAGCAGCCAAGTTTTAGAGGGGCCCCACCAAAACCTTAATAGCAATCAGCCCCAGCATTTT.

The chain employs TRBV5-1 and TRBJ2-7, with D perhaps being TRBD1 or TRBD2 (5 bases each). Looked up from germline, CDR1 is SGHRS and CDR2 is YFSETQ. This CDR3 has 14 amino acids. Trimming pared 4 bases from V and 1 base from J, leaving 12 bases between. CDR3: CASSEGTYSYEQYF. The CDR3 DNA reads as TGCGCCAGCAGCGAAGGGACCTATTCCTACGAGCAGTACTTC.

This clonotype has a handful of counts. The V call is TRBV5-1, the J call TRBJ2-1, with 11 bases fitting TRBD2. CDR1 is SGHRS, CDR2 YFSETQ, per germline. V shed 4 bases, J shed 7 bases, and the junction held 7 bases outside the gene matches. The CDR3 totals 15 residues. CDR3 amino acids: CASSPPGLADNEQFF. Here the CDR3 DNA reads TGCGCCAGCAGCCCGCCGGGACTAGCGGATAATGAGCAGTTCTTC.

Note on this clonotype: Germline and junction disagree at one end, which may indicate a read error. The chain is built from TRBV5-1 and TRBJ2-3, with 7 bases that match TRBD1. Germline V CDR1 and CDR2: SGHRS, YFSETQ. The CDR3 is made up of 13 amino acids. Here the CDR3 reads CTSSLQGSDTQYF. As DNA, the CDR3 is TGCACCAGCAGCTTACAGGGGTCAGATACGCAGTATTTT.

As to this clonotype: A read error is possible here, since a much larger clone lies one base away. The V and J genes are TRBV6-5 and TRBJ1-4; the match to TRBD1 covers 7 bases. In germline, CDR1 is MNHEY, CDR2 SVGAGI. The length of the CDR3 is 14 residues. CDR3 loop: CASSYVGGDEKRFF. In DNA form, the CDR3 reads TGTGCCAGCAGTTACGTAGGGGGCGATGAAAAACGGTTTTTT.

This clonotype was found many times. The V and J genes are TRBV29-1 and TRBJ1-2; D may be TRBD1 (6 bases). The germline V gene encodes CDR1 SQVTM and CDR2 ANQGSEA. V was cut by 4 bases and J by 4 bases, with 10 bases left in between. The CDR3 loop spans 12 amino acids. CDR3 nucleotides: TGCAGCGTTGGCGGGACAACCTATGGCTACACCTTC. It encodes CSVGGTTYGYTF.

This clonotype was picked up a small number of times. This chain uses TRBV3-1 with TRBJ2-5, with D possibly being TRBD2 (6 bases). Per germline, CDR1 LGHDT and CDR2 YNNKEL (reference sequence). The CDR3 is made up of 14 amino acids. With 4 bases removed from V and 1 base from J, the gap between germline ends came to 10 bases. This chain's CDR3 is CASSPTSTQETQYF. CDR3 bases: TGTGCCAGCAGCCCCACTAGCACCCAAGAGACCCAGTACTTC.

This chain uses TRBV4-2 with TRBJ2-1; 7 bases align to TRBD2. The germline V gene encodes CDR1 LGHNA and CDR2 YNFKEQ. The V and J ends lost 3 bases and 6 bases, in that order; junction bases with no gene match: 8. The CDR3 has 15 residues. The CDR3, as DNA: TGTGCCAGCAGCCAGCGCGGGACTAACAGCAATGAGCAGTTCTTC. It codes for CASSQRGTNSNEQFF.